The 18 T cell receptor beta chains in this list originate from one sample, sequenced in a study of tumor-infiltrating lymphocytes in primary liver carcinoma. It was from approximately 20-30 mg of unsorted bulk tissue that RNA and DNA were co-extracted. The investigators made TCR beta cDNA from about 500 ng total RNA, using a constant-region primer. The TCR beta library was amplified through three nested multiplex PCR rounds in a modified ARM-PCR procedure. Forward primers for TRBV1-TRBV30 and a C-beta reverse primer served the first two PCR rounds, at about 10 cycles each. A single record per CDR3 protein comes from TCRdb applying MiXCR to the multiplex PCR reads. This table holds some 190,000 distinct CDR3 sequences, around four fifths found once. The sample taken for sequencing was tumor tissue from primary liver carcinoma. The receptors originated from a man in his forties with primary liver carcinoma and hepatitis B virus infection.

In regard to this clonotype: Sequence at one end of the junction differs from germline and may be a read error. V is TRBV29-1 and J is TRBJ2-5; D remains unclear. The CDR3 is 12 amino acids. Looked up from germline, CDR1 is SQVTM and CDR2 is ANQGSEA. Here the CDR3 DNA reads TGCGGCGTCGAGAACTTTCAGGAGACCCAGTACTTC. Protein product: CGVENFQETQYF.

The chain couples TRBV4-2 to TRBJ2-3; 8 bases align to TRBD2. The CDR3 contains 17 residues. Germline V CDR1 and CDR2: LGHNA, YNFKEQ. Trimming removed 1 base from V and 5 bases from J; junction bases left unmatched: 11. The CDR3, as DNA: TGTGCCAGCAGCCAAGTAGATGCGGGAGGTTCCAAAGATACGCAGTATTTT. Protein product: CASSQVDAGGSKDTQYF.

The J gene is TRBJ2-7, the V gene TRBV5-4, with no clear D. The J call may be incorrect, as the DNA end agrees better with TRBJ2-1. The CDR3 length is 14 residues. CDR1 is SGHNT, CDR2 YYREEE, per germline (reference sequence). This CDR3 is CASRPDLSPSEQFF. Here the CDR3 DNA reads TGTGCCAGCAGACCCGACCTCTCACCCAGCGAGCAGTTCTTC.

This chain uses TRBV5-1 with TRBJ1-1, with D perhaps matching TRBD1 (5 bases). The CDR3 spans 15 residues. The germline V gene has CDR1 SGHRS and CDR2 YFSETQ. Between the trimmed V and J ends, which lost 4 bases and 2 bases, there was a span of 15 bases. The CDR3 sequence is CASSTLSGSNTEAFF. The CDR3 bases are TGCGCCAGCAGCACCTTGTCAGGGAGCAACACTGAAGCTTTCTTT.

This clonotype was seen ten or more times. V gene TRBV30 combines with J gene TRBJ2-5; 9 bases fit TRBD2. The CDR3 has 16 residues. Germline assignment: CDR1 GTSNPN and CDR2 SVGIG (reference sequence). Trimming cost V 0 bases and J 4 bases; bases outside gene matches: 9. The CDR3 reads CAWSVLTAGGGETQYF. CDR3 DNA sequence: TGTGCCTGGAGTGTATTGACTGCGGGAGGGGGAGAGACCCAGTACTTC.

This clonotype was seen only once. Relative to the germline gene, one junction end is altered; a read error may explain this. The chain couples TRBV29-1 to TRBJ2-1; 16 bases match TRBD2. This CDR3 region has 15 residues. Per germline, CDR1 SQVTM and CDR2 ANQGSEA. The CDR3, as DNA: TGCAGCGTTGACGGGACTAGCGGGAGGGCATGGAAGCACTTCTTC. It translates to CSVDGTSGRAWKHFF.

The chain employs TRBV29-1 and TRBJ2-2, with D tentatively TRBD1 (5 bases). There are 13 residues in the CDR3. The ends were cut back, 3 bases at V and 8 bases at J, with 13 bases in the middle. Germline V gene lookup returns CDR1 SQVTM and CDR2 ANQGSEA. In DNA form, the CDR3 reads TGCAGCGTTGAGATAAAAGGGGCGGGGGAGCTGTTTTTT. Its translation: CSVEIKGAGELFF.

Comment on this clonotype: The junction shows a germline mismatch at one end, possibly a read error. This chain links TRBV6-2 or TRBV6-3 with TRBJ2-1; 14 nucleotides align to TRBD2. There are 16 residues in the CDR3. Per the germline V gene, CDR1 is MNHEY and CDR2 is SVGEGT. CDR3 residues: CVSRRRTSGRTNEQFF. CDR3 DNA: TGTGTCAGCAGACGCAGGACTAGCGGGAGGACCAATGAGCAGTTCTTC.

The chain uses TRBV12-3 or TRBV12-4 and TRBJ2-5; TRBD2 matches 7 bases. The CDR3 is made up of 13 amino acids. CDR3 coding DNA: TGTGTCAGTAGCCTAAGCGGGACAGAGACCCAGTACTTC. Translating it yields CVSSLSGTETQYF.

This clonotype appeared once. The CDR3 DNA reads TGTGCCAGCAGCGCCGGGATAGGTCGATCCGAGCAGTACTTC. It translates to CASSAGIGRSEQYF. This chain connects TRBV6-1 to TRBJ2-7; TRBD2 is a possible D gene (5 bases). V shed 6 bases and J shed 6 bases, with 18 bases lying between them. Germline V lookup: CDR1 MNHNS, CDR2 SASEGT. The length of the CDR3 is 14 residues.

As for this clonotype: In this CDR3 the conserved last residue, phenylalanine or tryptophan, is missing, so a read error is likely. This chain links TRBV29-1 with TRBJ1-1, with D uncertain. The germline gives CDR1 SQVTM, CDR2 ANQGSEA. There are 13 residues in the CDR3. CDR3 DNA: TGCAGAGCCCTTATGGGTTGGGATACTGAAGCTTTCTAT. Amino acid sequence: CRALMGWDTEAFY.

With regard to this clonotype: Here the CDR3 omits its conserved ending phenylalanine or tryptophan, so a read error is the likely source. Because the CDR3's place on the DNA is in doubt, the DNA is left out and the CDR3 is given as listed by TCRdb. The chain links TRBV11-3 to TRBJ2-1. The CDR3 is made up of 12 amino acids, end residues included. The germline gives CDR1 SGHNT, CDR2 YENEEA. CDR3 region: CASSLNANEPFL.

This clonotype has just one count. This CDR3 is missing its conserved last phenylalanine or tryptophan, likely due to a read error. V gene TRBV6-5 combines with J gene TRBJ2-1, with TRBD2 identical over 11 bases. The CDR3 is 19 residues long. Germline V gene lookup returns CDR1 MNHEY and CDR2 SVGAGI. For the CDR3, the DNA is TGTGCCAGCAGTTACTCCGGACTAGCGGGCCAAAATAGGTACATTGAGCAGTTCATC. Translating gives CASSYSGLAGQNRYIEQFI.

A word on this clonotype: This CDR3 fails to terminate in the conserved phenylalanine or tryptophan, so it likely reflects a read error. CDR3 sequence: CGNSQDRGAGDEQYI. CDR3 coding DNA: TGCGGCAACAGCCAAGATAGGGGGGCGGGAGACGAGCAGTACATC. The V gene is TRBV4-3, the J gene TRBJ2-7, with D possibly being TRBD2 (7 bases). Germline loops: CDR1 LGHNA, CDR2 YSLEER. The CDR3 is made up of 15 amino acids.

In the case of this clonotype: One end of the junction varies from germline; a read error may be responsible. The chain is built from TRBV11-2 and TRBJ2-7; D remains ambiguous. This CDR3 spans 15 amino acids. From germline, CDR1 is SGHAT and CDR2 FQNNGV. CDR3 sequence (DNA): TGTGCCAGCAGCTCCGGGCGGCTTTACGCGCTCGAGCGGTACTTC. Amino acid sequence: CASSSGRLYALERYF.

Notes on this clonotype: Here the CDR3 omits its conserved ending phenylalanine or tryptophan, so a read error is the likely source. The genes are TRBV11-1 and TRBJ2-1; TRBD2 is a possible D gene (6 bases). Germline V CDR1 and CDR2: SGHAT, FQDESV (reference sequence). The CDR3 loop spans 17 amino acids. Here the CDR3 reads CTSSSNGMSRLFNEQFL. The CDR3 coding sequence is TGTACTAGCAGCTCAAACGGGATGAGCAGGTTGTTTAATGAGCAGTTCCTC.

Points on this clonotype: The junction shows a germline mismatch at one end, possibly a read error. The chain links TRBV20-1 to TRBJ2-3; D call uncertain. In germline, CDR1 is DFQATT, CDR2 SNEGSKA (reference sequence). This CDR3 is built from 13 residues. The CDR3 loop reads CIAPRRLTDTQYF. The CDR3 DNA reads as TGCATTGCTCCGAGAAGGCTAACAGATACGCAGTATTTT.

A remark on this clonotype: This CDR3 is missing its conserved last phenylalanine or tryptophan, likely due to a read error. No DNA is shown, since the ends of the CDR3 on it are uncertain; the CDR3 is the one TCRdb lists. The chain combines TRBV28 with TRBJ2-1. The V gene's germline CDR1 is MDHEN and CDR2 SYDVKM. Ends included, the CDR3 has 11 residues. The CDR3 loop reads CASSSFLSYLI.